The T cell receptor (beta chain) described here comes from a study of T cell changes during pregnancy in multiple sclerosis. Trimming took 1 base from V and 1 from J; bases not matched to a gene: 5. The CDR3 is made up of 16 amino acids. Germline-derived CDR1 and CDR2 are SGHVS and FQNEAQ. The data were produced by immunoSEQ multiplex PCR, yet TCRdb's version contains in-frame clones alone and is incomplete. Among 50,000 or so clones, roughly 92% were seen once, and the ten largest hold about 0.6%. Material: CD4+ T cells from peripheral blood mononuclear cells, obtained in the second trimester of pregnancy. The J gene is TRBJ1-1, the V gene TRBV7-8; TRBD1 matches 8 bases. The TCR sequence derives from a female donor with multiple sclerosis, enrolled in a pregnancy study. The CDR3 protein is CASSLVQGAWNTEAFF. The CDR3 DNA is TGTGCCAGCAGCTTAGTTCAGGGGGCTTGGAACACTGAAGCTTTCTTT. Full variable domain (remainder filled in from reference TRBV7-8 and TRBJ1-1): GAGVSQSPRYKVAKRGQDVALRCDPISGHVSLFWYQQALGQGPEFLTYFQNEAQLDKSGLPSDRFFAERPEGSVSTLKIQRTQQEDSAVYLCASSLVQGAWNTEAFFGQGTRLTVV.